Listed below are T cell receptor beta chains from one sample, sequenced in a study of cytomegalovirus exposure and HLA in healthy donors. Assay used: immunoSEQ multiplex PCR; TCRdb lists only in-frame clones, some missing. Here the sample spans approximately 170,000 clones, around 67% being singletons. Sequencing was carried out using PBMCs. All receptors come from a woman between 25 and 40 years old in good health and CMV-seropositive. Both conserved end residues are part of each CDR3. The D gene is left open where the match is weak. Clone size is given for some rows only: seen once, a few or many times, or a class if the clone is expanded.

D gene,V gene,J gene,clone size,CDR3 protein,CDR3 DNA
TRBD2,TRBV2,TRBJ2-3,-,CASSERAGGVDTQYF,TGTGCCAGCAGTGAAAGGGCGGGAGGGGTAGATACGCAGTATTTT
TRBD1,TRBV6-5,TRBJ1-1,-,CASSLHGQGNTEAFF,TGTGCCAGCAGTTTACACGGACAGGGAAACACTGAAGCTTTCTTT
TRBD1,TRBV18,TRBJ1-3,-,CASSPTGAFSGNTIYF,TGTGCCAGCTCACCAACAGGGGCCTTCTCTGGAAACACCATATATTTT
TRBD1,TRBV6-6,TRBJ2-3,-,CASGDRAHYTDTQYF,TGTGCCAGCGGCGACAGGGCTCATTATACAGATACGCAGTATTTT
TRBD1,TRBV5-6,TRBJ1-4,few,CASSLGQGWKLFF,TGTGCCAGCAGCTTGGGACAGGGGTGGAAACTGTTTTTT
TRBD1,TRBV5-1,TRBJ2-3,-,CASSRDRNTDTQYF,TGCGCCAGCAGTCGGGACAGGAACACAGATACGCAGTATTTT
TRBD2,TRBV6-5,TRBJ2-1,-,CASSYSGGGQFF,TGTGCCAGCAGTTACTCCGGCGGGGGGCAGTTCTTC
-,TRBV5-5,TRBJ2-7,-,CASTSPGSPNEQYF,TGTGCCAGCACCTCCCCCGGGAGCCCCAACGAGCAGTACTTC
TRBD2,TRBV23-1,TRBJ2-2,few,CASGGAGELFF,TGCGCCAGCGGGGGGGCCGGGGAGCTGTTTTTT
TRBD1,TRBV28,TRBJ1-5,once,CASRLDRNSNQPQHF,TGTGCCAGCAGGTTGGACAGGAATAGCAATCAGCCCCAGCATTTT
-,TRBV6-5,TRBJ1-3,-,CASSYSQFSSGNTIYF,TGTGCCAGCAGTTATTCACAGTTTTCTTCTGGAAACACCATATATTTT
-,TRBV6-5,TRBJ1-1,-,CASSEGGENTEAFF,TGTGCCAGCAGTGAGGGGGGGGAAAACACTGAAGCTTTCTTT